These T cell receptor beta chains were read from a single sample in a study of cytomegalovirus exposure and HLA in healthy donors. This table comes from immunoSEQ multiplex PCR, and its TCRdb copy is limited to in-frame clones, with some not included. In the table there are approximately 160,000 clones, over 60% of which are singletons. The material sequenced was PBMCs. The receptors here all came from a young woman in good health and CMV-seronegative. CDR3s include the opening cysteine and the closing phenylalanine or tryptophan. A D gene is named only where the DNA matches it firmly. The size of a clone is reported for some rows only, either as once, few or many, or as a class for expanded clones.

TGTGCCAGCCAGGGGACGCTTCAAGAGACCCAGTACTTC	CASQGTLQETQYF	TRBJ2-5	NA	TRBV28	NA
TGTGCCAGCAGTGTTCCGGACGCGGGAGGCTACACCTTC	CASSVPDAGGYTF	TRBJ1-2	NA	TRBV6-5	NA
TGTGCCAGCAGCTTAGTTGGAGCGGGAGAAACCTACAATGAGCAGTTCTTC	CASSLVGAGETYNEQFF	TRBJ2-1	TRBD2	TRBV13	NA
TGTGCCTGGAGGTCGGGGGTTATGTCCGTTGATGGCTACACCTTC	CAWRSGVMSVDGYTF	TRBJ1-2	NA	TRBV30	NA
TGTGCCAGCAGCTTAGAATCCGTGTGGGCCTCCTACGAGCAGTACTTC	CASSLESVWASYEQYF	TRBJ2-7	NA	TRBV11-2	NA
TGCGCCAGCAGCTTATACCCGCCGGGACAGGGGGGGGAGCTGTTTTTT	CASSLYPPGQGGELFF	TRBJ2-2	TRBD1	TRBV5-1	NA
TGTGCCTGGGCCATCAAGGGGCTAGCGGCTTACGAGCAGTACTTC	CAWAIKGLAAYEQYF	TRBJ2-7	TRBD2	TRBV30	NA
TGCGCCAGCAGCCGCCGGCTAGCGGGAGAATCGGGAATCGCCCACGAGCAGTACTTC	CASSRRLAGESGIAHEQYF	TRBJ2-7	TRBD2	TRBV4-1	once
TGTGCCAGCAGTCGCCAGTCTAACTATGGCTACACCTTC	CASSRQSNYGYTF	TRBJ1-2	NA	TRBV2	NA
TGCGCCAGCAGCTTGGGACAGGGTTCCTACGAGCAGTACTTC	CASSLGQGSYEQYF	TRBJ2-7	TRBD1	TRBV5-1	NA
TGTGCCAGCAGTGCGGGGGACCCGAACACTGAAGCTTTCTTT	CASSAGDPNTEAFF	TRBJ1-1	NA	TRBV6-4	NA
TGTGCCAGCAGTTACTCGTCAGGGTACTCCTACGAGCAGTACTTC	CASSYSSGYSYEQYF	TRBJ2-7	NA	TRBV6-5	NA
TGTGCCAGCAGCTTAGATCCAGGAAATGAGCAGTTCTTC	CASSLDPGNEQFF	TRBJ2-1	NA	TRBV11-2	NA